Sequencing of this T cell receptor beta chain was carried out in a study of cytomegalovirus exposure and HLA in healthy donors. Points from the study as a whole: Rarity held for most TCR sequences, but there were some public TCRs that occurred in many donors. Cytomegalovirus-associated TCR beta chains were listed, numbering 164. In presence/absence analyses, roughly uniform sequencing depth across donors was assumed. Using a false discovery rate of 0.05, a later analysis showed that approximately 17,000 TCR beta sequences were associated with HLA alleles.

The primer mix had 60 Vbeta and 13 Jbeta primers. Measured with immunoSEQ multiplex PCR; TCRdb has only the in-frame clones, and not every one. The table has under 150,000 clones, 80% to 85% seen once. For this clone: The antigen is not known.

From germline, CDR1 is MDHEN and CDR2 SYDVKM. The CDR3 spans 14 residues. V shed 6 bases and J 7 bases; nucleotides not matched to a gene: 9. This TCR derives from a man aged 18 to 30 in good health and CMV-seronegative. Input material: PBMCs. The chain employs TRBV28 and TRBJ1-5, with 7 bases matching TRBD1. The CDR3 bases are TGTGCCAGCAGCAACCGCAGGGGGGCGCAGCCCCAGCATTTT. Translated: CASSNRRGAQPQHF.